Sequencing of this T cell receptor beta chain was carried out in a study of T cells in Graves' hyperthyroidism and ophthalmopathy. Study overall: Sampling of peripheral blood happened at initial diagnosis, prior to any treatment.

Study-wide results and limits: The authors' 13 V-J model separated ophthalmopathy from stable hyperthyroidism.

CDR3 size: 16 residues. The J segment lost 10 bases and the V segment lost 5 bases, leaving 17 bases of the junction unmatched. Germline loops: CDR1 DFQATT, CDR2 SNEGSKA (reference sequence). Amplification yielded TCR beta CDR3 regions, with RNA transcripts as the source. The primer set for the first-round RT-PCR of the TCR CDR3 was HTBI. MiXCR, run by TCRdb on the multiplex PCR reads, gives a single entry per CDR3 protein. This table has 500,000 to 600,000 distinct CDR3 sequences, about 20% appearing once. This clonotype was found a few times. The antigen remains undetermined. This chain joins TRBV20-1 and TRBJ2-1; TRBD2 matches 10 bases. The sample taken for sequencing was blood. The sequence derives from a man aged 40-50 years with Graves' ophthalmopathy. CDR3 in amino acids: CSAPRPGTSAGREQFF. Written as DNA, the CDR3 is TGCAGTGCTCCCCGTCCCGGGACTAGCGCGGGGAGGGAGCAGTTCTTC.